The rows below give T cell receptor beta chains drawn from one sample of a study of blood T cells in healthy people across ages. TCRdb reanalysed the 5' RACE reads using MiXCR and keeps one entry per CDR3 protein. The data show over 950,000 distinct CDR3 sequences, about 51% seen once. Sequences were obtained from blood. The receptors come from a woman aged 60-70 years in good health. The CDR3 runs from the conserved cysteine through the conserved F or W. The order of the fields is D gene, J gene, V gene, CDR3 protein. A D gene is named only where the DNA matches it firmly.

>TRBD1|TRBJ2-1|TRBV7-8
CASSSRDSHKNEQFF
>.|TRBJ2-1|TRBV15
CATSRTYEMGQRNEQFF
>TRBD2|TRBJ2-3|TRBV20-1
CSAREMASGRTDTQYF
>.|TRBJ2-7|TRBV6-1
CASSEGPGDGSYEQYF
>.|TRBJ2-7|TRBV3-1
CASSHRGPGYEQYF
>.|TRBJ2-2|TRBV6-2/TRBV6-3
CASSETGSTGELFF
>.|TRBJ2-5|TRBV5-8
CASSLGFGGRQETQYF
>.|TRBJ2-5|TRBV5-6
CASSLSTVQETQYF
>.|TRBJ2-1|TRBV29-1
CSGLRRDEQFF
>TRBD1|TRBJ2-4|TRBV5-6
CASSRKRTGLAKNIQYF
>.|TRBJ2-7|TRBV20-1
CSAVRQVELFTYEQYF
>TRBD2|TRBJ2-1|TRBV25-1
CASSGRASGSPVVVPEQFF
>.|TRBJ2-3|TRBV5-1
CASSVPAGGDTQYF
>TRBD1|.|TRBV29-1
CSVDGTEHYNEQYF
>.|TRBJ2-1|TRBV20-1
CSASGPLSNEQFF
>.|TRBJ2-3|TRBV6-2/TRBV6-3
CASTVVGLSTDTQYF
>.|TRBJ2-7|TRBV7-2
CASSLREGMPYEQYF
>.|TRBJ1-5|TRBV20-1
CSATPGAFDQPQHF
>TRBD1|TRBJ1-1|TRBV5-1
CASSSSGTAFTEAFF
>TRBD1|TRBJ1-2|TRBV7-6
CASSPYQGTGGYTF
>.|TRBJ2-2|TRBV7-6
CASIDGSPGELFF
>.|TRBJ2-1|TRBV6-2/TRBV6-3
CASSTLPSYNEQFF
>.|TRBJ2-7|TRBV2
CASKRGRTGDYEQYF
>.|TRBJ2-5|TRBV18
CASSPPGLGGAETQYF
>TRBD2|TRBJ2-3|TRBV7-6
CASSPQVAGGGDTQYF
>TRBD2|TRBJ2-1|TRBV5-1
CASSWGLAYNEQFF
>.|TRBJ2-7|TRBV7-3
CASSIQGGSYEQYF
>.|TRBJ1-1|TRBV20-1
CSARQGRAEAFF
>TRBD2|TRBJ2-5|TRBV5-4
CASSQGLAGEKTQYF
>.|TRBJ2-6|TRBV12-3/TRBV12-4
CASSPTDSGANVLTF
>.|TRBJ2-7|TRBV5-5
CASSWAEMSLEQYF
>.|TRBJ1-2|TRBV12-3/TRBV12-4
CASSYGAGQDYGYTF
>.|TRBJ2-5|TRBV2
CASSVARDTPRRETQYF
>.|TRBJ2-5|TRBV30
CAWSVGTHKETQYF
>.|TRBJ2-7|TRBV12-3/TRBV12-4
CASSLWGSSYEQYF
>.|TRBJ2-1|TRBV6-5
CASSLQEGSYNEQFF
>.|TRBJ1-1|TRBV12-3/TRBV12-4
CASSLGFFPAFF
>.|TRBJ2-7|TRBV29-1
CSVAEPYYEQYF
>TRBD2|TRBJ2-7|TRBV6-5
CASSELAGGPYEQYF
>TRBD2|TRBJ2-7|TRBV5-1
CASSFSEGTGGLYEQYF
>TRBD1|TRBJ2-5|TRBV4-3
CASSRILEWTGGKETQYF
>.|TRBJ2-7|TRBV20-1
CSAIGDSRIYEQYF